The 10 T cell receptor beta chains presented below share a single source sample, sequenced in a study of radiation and T cells in renal cell carcinoma (dated by TCRdb to the early 2020s). The sample's time point label is to be understood as: blood 4 weeks post-SBRT, at nephrectomy. The sample's treatment or condition, from its label and the paper: 15 Gy SBRT to primary tumor, nephrectomy 4 weeks later. Library preparation employed the immunoSEQ multiplex PCR assay. TCRdb provides this immuneACCESS table in a form limited to in-frame rearrangements. Some clones are lacking; in checked studies, under half of them reflect an unresolved V gene, and why the rest are absent is not known. The sample table lists over 120,000 clones, 65% to 90% of them with a count of one. The ten most abundant clones make up less than 20% of the sample. This specimen consisted of blood, obtained from a patient whose treatment included radiotherapy and nephrectomy. Receptors originate from a woman aged 50 to 60 with renal cell carcinoma.

V and J are TRBV4-1 and TRBJ2-5; D is ambiguous. Trimming removed 1 base at V and 4 bases at J, with 7 bases between. This CDR3 contains 13 residues. Germline CDR1 MGHRA, CDR2 YSYEKL. CDR3 sequence: CASSQVHGETQYF. CDR3 bases: TGCGCCAGCAGCCAAGTTCACGGAGAGACCCAGTACTTC.

The V call is TRBV18, the J call TRBJ1-3; the match to TRBD1 covers 7 bases. Trimming removed 5 bases from V and 4 bases from J; junction bases left unmatched: 11. The CDR3 runs 16 residues. The germline V gene has CDR1 KGHSH and CDR2 LQKENI. The CDR3 here is CASSSTGTEKGNTIYF. In DNA form, the CDR3 reads TGTGCCAGCTCATCGACCGGGACAGAGAAGGGAAACACCATATATTTT. Looking up the rest from reference TRBV18 and TRBJ1-3 gives the full variable domain: NAGVMQNPRHLVRRRGQEARLRCSPMKGHSHVYWYRQLPEEGLKFMVYLQKENIIDESGMPKERFSAEFPKEGPSILRIQQVVRGDSAAYFCASSSTGTEKGNTIYFGEGSWLTVV.

This chain connects TRBV13 to TRBJ1-2; the D gene is possibly TRBD1 (6 bases). Trimming took off 5 bases at V and 7 bases at J, with 11 bases between the two ends. The CDR3 loop spans 12 amino acids. Germline-derived CDR1 and CDR2 are PRHDT and FYEKMQ (reference sequence). Here the CDR3 reads CASSQQGRGYTF. The DNA of the CDR3 is TGTGCCAGCAGCCAACAGGGTCGTGGCTACACCTTC.

The rearrangement links TRBV6-5 to TRBJ1-2; D remains unclear. Between the trimmed V and J ends, which lost 5 bases and 8 bases, there was a span of 15 bases. Germline lookup yields CDR1 MNHEY and CDR2 SVGAGI. The CDR3 loop spans 13 amino acids. The CDR3 nucleotides read TGTGCCAGCAGTCCGGAGATGGGGTGGGGCTACACCTTC. Encoded protein: CASSPEMGWGYTF.

In DNA form, the CDR3 reads TGTGCCAGCAGTTTGGGGCCGGAAAACTATGGCTACACCTTC. As protein: CASSLGPENYGYTF. V gene TRBV28 combines with J gene TRBJ1-2; possibly TRBD1 for D (5 bases). This CDR3 has 14 amino acids. Germline V lookup: CDR1 MDHEN, CDR2 SYDVKM. V gave up 3 bases and J gave up 2 bases, with 10 bases separating them.

CDR3 loop: CASSLAGPLPNEQFF. For the CDR3, the DNA is TGCGCCAGCAGCTTGGCTGGACCCCTCCCCAATGAGCAGTTCTTC. The V and J genes are TRBV5-1 and TRBJ2-1; D remains ambiguous. From germline, CDR1 is SGHRS and CDR2 YFSETQ. V gave up 0 bases and J gave up 6 bases, with 13 bases separating them. This CDR3 contains 15 residues.

This clone was counted a single time. The V and J genes are TRBV10-1 and TRBJ2-2, with TRBD2 matching over 11 bases. CDR1 is WNHNN, CDR2 SYGVQD, per germline (reference sequence). J gave up 3 bases and V 0 bases, and 3 bases lay outside the gene matches. The CDR3 totals 17 residues. The CDR3 reads CASSESGLAGYTGELFF. The DNA of the CDR3 is TGCGCCAGCAGTGAGTCTGGACTAGCGGGCTACACCGGGGAGCTGTTTTTT.

The chain has TRBV6-5 and TRBJ2-7; weak D call: TRBD2 (5 bases). The CDR3 length is 15 residues. Germline loops: CDR1 MNHEY, CDR2 SVGAGI. V lost 5 bases, J lost 2 bases, and 16 bases lay in between. CDR3 sequence reads: CASSPELDFAYEQYF. DNA of the CDR3: TGTGCCAGCAGTCCAGAACTGGACTTTGCCTACGAGCAGTACTTC.

V is TRBV6-5 and J is TRBJ2-5; 9 bases line up with TRBD2. The J segment lost 5 bases and the V segment lost 2 bases, leaving 3 bases of the junction unmatched. This CDR3 contains 14 residues. Germline V gene sequence: CDR1 MNHEY, CDR2 SVGAGI. Here the CDR3 reads CASSYAGLAETQYF. The CDR3 coding sequence is TGTGCCAGCAGTTACGCAGGACTAGCGGAGACCCAGTACTTC.

V usage is TRBV6-5 and J usage is TRBJ1-1, with D unclear. The CDR3 sequence is 13 residues long. Trimming stripped 6 bases from V and 0 bases from J, with 8 bases between. CDR1 MNHEY and CDR2 SVGAGI come from the germline V gene. The DNA of the CDR3 is TGTGCCAGCAGGATCAGGCTGAACACTGAAGCTTTCTTT. This encodes CASRIRLNTEAFF.